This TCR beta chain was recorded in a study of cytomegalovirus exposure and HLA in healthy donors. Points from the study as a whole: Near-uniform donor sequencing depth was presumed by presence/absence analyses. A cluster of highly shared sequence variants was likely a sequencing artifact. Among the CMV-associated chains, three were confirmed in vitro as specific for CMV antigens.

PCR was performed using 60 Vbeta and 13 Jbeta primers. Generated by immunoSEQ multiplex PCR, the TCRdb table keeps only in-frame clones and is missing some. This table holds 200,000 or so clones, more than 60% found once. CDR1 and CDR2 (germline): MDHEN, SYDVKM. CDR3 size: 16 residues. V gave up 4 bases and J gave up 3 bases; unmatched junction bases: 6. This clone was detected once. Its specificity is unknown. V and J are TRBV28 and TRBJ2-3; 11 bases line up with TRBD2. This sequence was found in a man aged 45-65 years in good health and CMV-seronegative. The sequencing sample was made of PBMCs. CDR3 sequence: CASSSSSSGRTDTQYF. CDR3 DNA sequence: TGTGCCAGCAGTTCGTCCTCTAGCGGGAGGACAGATACGCAGTATTTT.